This passage covers 22 T cell receptor beta chains from one sample sequenced in a study of blood T cell repertoires in COVID-19. Profiled with immunoSEQ multiplex PCR; TCRdb holds only in-frame clones, not every one. Here the sample spans more than 400,000 clones, 90% being singletons. The sequenced sample was PBMCs or T cells enriched from blood (not recorded which). Source of these receptors: a man between 18 and 35 years old who had recovered from COVID-19.

V and J are TRBV6-5 and TRBJ2-5, with 8 bases lining up with TRBD2. This CDR3 is built from 13 residues. Germline V gene data show CDR1 as MNHEY and CDR2 as SVGAGI. J lost 4 bases, V lost 5 bases, and 3 bases had no gene match. CDR3 in amino acids: CASSPTSGETQYF. DNA of the CDR3: TGTGCCAGCAGTCCCACTAGCGGAGAGACCCAGTACTTC.

The chain couples TRBV2 to TRBJ1-2; D perhaps matches TRBD1 (6 bases). Germline CDR1 SNHLY, CDR2 FYNNEI. V shed 3 bases and J shed 2 bases, with 10 bases lying between them. This CDR3 spans 14 amino acids. In nucleotides, the CDR3 is TGTGCCAGCAGTGAGGGGGCATGGAACTATGGCTACACCTTC. Protein sequence: CASSEGAWNYGYTF.

The CDR3 DNA is TGTGCCACCAGTGGTCTAGATCATGAGCAGTTCTTC. Translating gives CATSGLDHEQFF. This chain connects TRBV24-1 to TRBJ2-1; D is ambiguous. The V and J ends lost 5 bases and 8 bases respectively, with 9 bases between them. The CDR3 is 12 amino acids. Germline V gene lookup returns CDR1 KGHDR and CDR2 SFDVKD.

This chain links TRBV6-5 with TRBJ2-1; TRBD1 is a possible D gene (6 bases). The CDR3 has 12 amino acids. Germline V gene sequence: CDR1 MNHEY, CDR2 SVGAGI. V dropped 6 bases and J dropped 11 bases, with 14 bases sitting between them. The CDR3, as DNA: TGTGCCAGCAGGGAGGCAGGGGTAAAGCAGTTCTTC. It encodes CASREAGVKQFF.

The CDR3: CASSLPGSPLHF. The CDR3 DNA sequence: TGTGCCAGCAGCTTACCGGGTTCACCCCTCCACTTT. This chain connects TRBV7-9 to TRBJ1-6; unclear D gene. The V gene's germline CDR1 is SEHNR and CDR2 FQNEAQ (reference sequence). The CDR3 contains 12 residues. The germline V and J ends were trimmed by 2 bases and 9 bases, with 5 bases remaining between them.

The chain uses TRBV28 and TRBJ2-7, with D perhaps TRBD1 (6 bases). Germline values: CDR1 MDHEN, CDR2 SYDVKM. Between the trimmed V and J ends, which lost 7 bases and 1 base, there was a span of 11 bases. The CDR3 is made up of 13 amino acids. The CDR3 protein is CASKTDRSYEQYF. CDR3 DNA sequence: TGTGCCAGCAAAACAGACAGGTCCTACGAGCAGTACTTC.

The gene calls are TRBV7-3 and TRBJ1-2, with D possibly matching TRBD1 (6 bases). Trimming took off 5 bases at V and 6 bases at J, with 16 bases between the two ends. Germline V gene sequence: CDR1 SGHTA, CDR2 FQGTGA. The CDR3 is 14 residues long. The CDR3 DNA reads TGTGCCAGCAGCCCGAGTGGGGGCTTGAATGGCTACACCTTC. Protein product: CASSPSGGLNGYTF. Variable domain in full (rest from reference TRBV7-3 and TRBJ1-2): GAGVSQTPSNKVTEKGKYVELRCDPISGHTALYWYRQSLGQGPEFLIYFQGTGAADDSGLPNDRFFAVRPEGSVSTLKIQRTERGDSAVYLCASSPSGGLNGYTFGSGTRLTVV.

This chain connects TRBV6-5 to TRBJ2-7; 7 nucleotides agree with TRBD2. The CDR3 totals 13 residues. The germline CDR1 and CDR2 sequences are MNHEY and SVGAGI. V dropped 6 bases and J dropped 2; count of bases not matched to a gene: 4. CDR3 sequence reads: CASRREKTYEQYF. For the CDR3, the DNA is TGTGCCAGCAGGCGGGAGAAGACCTACGAGCAGTACTTC.

V gene TRBV5-6 combines with J gene TRBJ1-6; a weak D match, TRBD1 (6 bases). The germline CDR1 and CDR2 sequences are SGHDT and YYEEEE. The CDR3 length is 15 residues. The V end lost 1 base, the J end lost 7 bases, and 12 bases lay between the germline ends. CDR3 in DNA: TGTGCCAGCAGCTTGCGGGGGGCGATAAATTCACCCCTCCACTTT. It specifies CASSLRGAINSPLHF. Drawing the rest from reference TRBV5-6 and TRBJ1-6, the complete variable domain is DAGVTQSPTHLIKTRGQQVTLRCSPKSGHDTVSWYQQALGQGPQFIFQYYEEEERQRGNFPDRFSGHQFPNYSSELNVNALLLGDSALYLCASSLRGAINSPLHFGNGTRLTVT.

The chain has TRBV6-1 and TRBJ1-2; weak D call: TRBD1 (5 bases). Germline CDR1 MNHNS, CDR2 SASEGT. This CDR3 region has 11 residues. The V gene lost 1 base and the J gene lost 13 bases, with 10 bases spanning the gap. In DNA form, the CDR3 reads TGTGCCAGCAGTGAAGTGGACAATCCCACCTTC. Its translation is CASSEVDNPTF.

V gene TRBV2 combines with J gene TRBJ2-1; 9 bases agree with TRBD1. Losses at the gene ends were 1 base for V and 4 bases for J; bases not matched to a gene: 5. This CDR3 is built from 16 residues. The germline V gene has CDR1 SNHLY and CDR2 FYNNEI. The CDR3 region is CASSEGDREVYNEQFF. The DNA for the CDR3 is TGTGCCAGCAGTGAAGGGGACAGGGAGGTTTACAATGAGCAGTTCTTC.

This rearrangement joins TRBV9 to TRBJ2-1, with D possibly TRBD1 on 6 matching bases. The CDR3 has 14 amino acids. CDR1 and CDR2 (germline): SGDLS, YYNGEE. The V gene lost 4 bases and the J gene lost 5 bases, with 13 bases spanning the gap. The chain's CDR3 is CASSLQDRNNEQFF. The CDR3 bases are TGTGCCAGCAGCCTCCAGGACAGAAACAATGAGCAGTTCTTC. Supplemented by reference TRBV9 and TRBJ2-1, the full variable domain reads DSGVTQTPKHLITATGQRVTLRCSPRSGDLSVYWYQQSLDQGLQFLIQYYNGEERAKGNILERFSAQQFPDLHSELNLSSLELGDSALYFCASSLQDRNNEQFFGPGTRLTVL.

The chain is built from TRBV2 and TRBJ2-1, with a possible D match to TRBD2 (5 bases). V lost 6 bases and J 3 bases, leaving 12 bases between the germline ends. The CDR3 length is 14 residues. CDR1 SNHLY and CDR2 FYNNEI come from the germline V gene. In DNA form, the CDR3 reads TGTGCCAGCAGGGTTCGGGGAGACTACAATGAGCAGTTCTTC. The encoded protein is CASRVRGDYNEQFF.

In nucleotides, the CDR3 is TGTGCCAGCAGCTTATCTGACAGGGGAGGAGAAAAACTGTTTTTT. Protein sequence: CASSLSDRGGEKLFF. This chain connects TRBV7-7 to TRBJ1-4, with 8 bases identical to TRBD1. V gave up 2 bases and J gave up 8 bases; unmatched junction bases: 7. CDR1 is SSHAT, CDR2 FNYEAQ, per germline (reference sequence). The CDR3 is 15 residues long.

The chain has TRBV18 and TRBJ1-1; 8 bases line up with TRBD1. After removal of 3 bases from V and 3 bases from J, the junction contained 6 bases not matched to a gene. The CDR3 has 15 residues. CDR1 is KGHSH and CDR2 is LQKENI in the germline V gene. The CDR3 DNA is TGTGCCAGCTCACCCCCGACAGGGGCACACACTGAAGCTTTCTTT. Its protein is CASSPPTGAHTEAFF.

The sample holds a few counts of this clone. This chain links TRBV6-6 with TRBJ1-1; D ambiguous. The V end was cut by 3 bases, the J end by 4 bases, with 6 bases between. CDR3 length equals 12 residues. Germline V gene lookup returns CDR1 MNHNY and CDR2 SVGAGI (reference sequence). CDR3 nucleotide sequence: TGTGCCAGCAGTTATATCCGCACTGAAGCTTTCTTT. This encodes CASSYIRTEAFF.

This chain uses TRBV3-1 (or the pseudogene TRBV3-2) with TRBJ2-2; D is ambiguous. Trimming took 0 bases from V and 7 from J, leaving 9 bases between them. The germline V gene has CDR1 LGHDT and CDR2 YNNKEL (reference sequence). The CDR3 spans 14 residues. The CDR3 here is CASSQDLRGGELFF. DNA of the CDR3: TGTGCCAGCAGCCAAGATCTGAGAGGCGGGGAGCTGTTTTTT.

This clone was recorded once. The chain uses TRBV28 and TRBJ2-1, with D possibly TRBD2 on 6 matching bases. Trimming removed 8 bases from V and 0 bases from J, with 17 bases in between. From germline, CDR1 is MDHEN and CDR2 SYDVKM. There are 16 residues in the CDR3. CDR3 sequence: CASGFPGDSSYNEQFF. The CDR3 DNA is TGTGCCAGCGGATTCCCTGGGGACTCCTCCTACAATGAGCAGTTCTTC.

The chain couples TRBV28 to TRBJ1-4; 7 bases map to TRBD1. Germline V CDR1 and CDR2: MDHEN, SYDVKM. Unmatched junction bases numbered 1, after V lost 5 bases and J lost 4 bases. The CDR3 runs to 13 residues. The CDR3 DNA reads TGTGCCAGCAGTAACAGGGGTAATGAAAAACTGTTTTTT. Amino acid sequence: CASSNRGNEKLFF.

The CDR3 here is CAVGQGDASISGANVLTF. The CDR3 nucleotides read TGTGCCGTCGGTCAGGGGGACGCCTCTATCTCTGGGGCCAACGTCCTGACTTTC. The chain uses TRBV10-3 and TRBJ2-6, with 7 positions matching TRBD1. This CDR3 contains 18 residues. After removal of 11 bases from V and 0 bases from J, the junction contained 16 bases not matched to a gene. The V gene's germline CDR1 is ENHRY and CDR2 SYGVKD.

This clone appeared many times. The chain is built from TRBV2 and TRBJ1-5; D may be TRBD1 (5 bases). Deletions cut 6 bases from V and 6 bases from J, with 15 bases between. The germline CDR1 and CDR2 sequences are SNHLY and FYNNEI. CDR3 length: 14 residues. As DNA, the CDR3 is TGTGCCAGCAGCCCACAGGAGAAAGTTCAGCCCCAGCATTTT. As protein: CASSPQEKVQPQHF.

The rearrangement joins TRBV14 to TRBJ2-1; 9 bases agree with TRBD1. This CDR3 is built from 15 residues. The V gene end was trimmed by 4 bases and the J gene end by 7 bases; junction bases not matched to a gene: 8. CDR1 is SGHDN and CDR2 is FVKESK in the germline V gene. The CDR3 reads CASSPRDRVQNEQFF. The CDR3 DNA sequence: TGTGCCAGCAGCCCCCGGGACAGGGTTCAAAATGAGCAGTTCTTC.